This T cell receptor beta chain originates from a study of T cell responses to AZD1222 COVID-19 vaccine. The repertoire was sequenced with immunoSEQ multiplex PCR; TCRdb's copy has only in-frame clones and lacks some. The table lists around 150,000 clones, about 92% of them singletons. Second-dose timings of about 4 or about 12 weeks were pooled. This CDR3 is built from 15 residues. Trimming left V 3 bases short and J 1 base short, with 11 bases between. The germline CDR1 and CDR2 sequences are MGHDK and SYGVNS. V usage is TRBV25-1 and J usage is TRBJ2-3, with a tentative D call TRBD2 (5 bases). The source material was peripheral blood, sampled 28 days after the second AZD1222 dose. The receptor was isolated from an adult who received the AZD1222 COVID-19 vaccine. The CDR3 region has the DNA TGTGCCAGCAGTGAGCCAATTAGCGGCACAGATACGCAGTATTTT. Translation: CASSEPISGTDTQYF.